Below are 21 T cell receptor beta chains sequenced from a single sample in a study of blood T cell repertoires in COVID-19. Sequenced by immunoSEQ multiplex PCR; TCRdb stores in-frame clones only, minus some. The table includes some 67,000 clones, roughly three quarters detected once. Sequencing input: peripheral blood. These receptors originate from a woman aged 60-75 years with acute or convalescent COVID-19.

V and J are TRBV6-6 and TRBJ2-7; D gene unclear. Trimming stripped 4 bases from V and 4 bases from J, with 14 bases between. Germline V CDR1 and CDR2: MNHNY, SVGAGI (reference sequence). This CDR3 contains 14 residues. CDR3 sequence: CASSSGGEDYEQYF. CDR3 sequence (DNA): TGTGCCAGCAGTTCCGGTGGAGAGGATTACGAGCAGTACTTC.

As DNA, the CDR3 is TGTGCCAGCAGCCCCGTGGGTAGCGGGACCTACGAGCAGTACTTC. Its translation: CASSPVGSGTYEQYF. J is TRBJ2-7 and V is TRBV4-2; 8 bases line up with TRBD2. Trimming at V came to 4 bases and at J to 2 bases, leaving 7 bases not matched to a gene. Germline assignment: CDR1 LGHNA and CDR2 YNFKEQ. This CDR3 has 15 residues.

The V call is TRBV27, the J call TRBJ1-2; 11 bases agree with TRBD1. Germline CDR1 and CDR2: MNHEY and SMNVEV (reference sequence). The CDR3 sequence is 15 residues long. V shed 0 bases, J shed 4 bases, and the junction held 1 base outside the gene matches. This CDR3 reads CASSLSGTGGYGYTF. For the CDR3, the DNA is TGTGCCAGCAGTTTATCTGGGACAGGGGGCTATGGCTACACCTTC.

The chain recombines TRBV6-5 with TRBJ1-2; possible D gene TRBD1, 5 bases. V was cut by 6 bases and J by 6 bases, with 14 bases left in between. This CDR3 region has 13 residues. Germline assignment: CDR1 MNHEY and CDR2 SVGAGI. As DNA, the CDR3 is TGTGCCAGCAGCCCCAGACAGAGTCATGGCTACACCTTC. As protein: CASSPRQSHGYTF.

The chain has TRBV11-3 and TRBJ1-1; a weak D match, TRBD1 (5 bases). The CDR3 covers 13 residues. V lost 3 bases and J lost 4, with 9 bases in between. The V gene's germline CDR1 is SGHNT and CDR2 YENEEA. The CDR3, as DNA: TGTGCCAGCAGCTTTGAAGGGGTCACTGAAGCTTTCTTT. This sequence encodes CASSFEGVTEAFF.

This chain connects TRBV4-2 to TRBJ2-1, with 7 nucleotides matching TRBD1. Trimming took 0 bases from V and 6 from J; bases not matched to a gene: 14. The CDR3 totals 18 residues. The V gene's germline CDR1 is LGHNA and CDR2 YNFKEQ. DNA of the CDR3: TGTGCCAGCAGCCAAGAAAGGGACAGCTACCGGCAACTCAATGAGCAGTTCTTC. It codes for CASSQERDSYRQLNEQFF.

This chain joins TRBV4-3 and TRBJ1-1; D remains ambiguous. CDR3 length: 15 amino acids. CDR1 and CDR2 from the germline V gene are LGHNA and YSLEER. Trimming took off 2 bases at V and 0 bases at J, with 10 bases between the two ends. DNA of the CDR3: TGCGCCAGCAGCCAATCCGTGTTAATGAACACTGAAGCTTTCTTT. This gives the protein CASSQSVLMNTEAFF.

This clone has only a few counts. The rearrangement uses TRBV2 and TRBJ1-5, with a possible D match to TRBD1 (5 bases). The CDR3 runs to 12 residues. Germline V gene sequence: CDR1 SNHLY, CDR2 FYNNEI. V was trimmed by 6 bases and J by 6 bases, leaving 9 bases between them. The CDR3 DNA sequence: TGTGCCAGCAGCCAGGGCGGTCAGCCCCAGCATTTT. The encoded protein is CASSQGGQPQHF.

This clone was found a few times. V and J are TRBV10-3 and TRBJ1-5; no firm D call. CDR1 is ENHRY and CDR2 is SYGVKD in the germline V gene. The germline V and J ends were trimmed by 8 bases and 3 bases, with 11 bases remaining between them. The CDR3 covers 13 residues. The CDR3 region is CAIGGLDNQPQHF. The CDR3 DNA follows: TGTGCCATCGGAGGGTTGGACAATCAGCCCCAGCATTTT.

The chain joins TRBV4-3 to TRBJ2-7; 8 nucleotides match TRBD1. J was trimmed by 2 bases and V by 0 bases; bases with no gene match: 9. Germline V gene lookup returns CDR1 LGHNA and CDR2 YSLEER. The length of the CDR3 is 17 residues. The CDR3 spells CASSQDTPDRAPYEQYF. The CDR3 nucleotides read TGCGCCAGCAGCCAAGATACTCCGGACAGGGCTCCCTACGAGCAGTACTTC.

The CDR3 protein is CASSQTTGIGETQYF. The CDR3 region has the DNA TGTGCCAGCAGTCAAACCACGGGGATCGGGGAGACCCAGTACTTC. The rearrangement links TRBV28 to TRBJ2-5; a possible D gene is TRBD2 (5 bases). The CDR3 has 15 amino acids. Germline V gene lookup returns CDR1 MDHEN and CDR2 SYDVKM. V lost 5 bases and J lost 5, with 18 bases in between.

This rearrangement joins TRBV4-1 to TRBJ2-7; TRBD2 matches 7 bases. The CDR3 has 15 amino acids. The V gene end was trimmed by 3 bases and the J gene end by 4 bases; junction bases not matched to a gene: 9. CDR1 and CDR2 (germline): MGHRA, YSYEKL. The CDR3 DNA reads as TGCGCCAGCAGCCACCGGGACCTCGGGGGGTACGAGCAGTACTTC. Its translation is CASSHRDLGGYEQYF.

V gene TRBV5-4 combines with J gene TRBJ1-2, with TRBD1 as a possible D gene (5 bases). V was shortened by 4 bases and J by 3 bases, with 13 bases between the two germline ends. CDR3 length: 14 amino acids. Germline V gene data show CDR1 as SGHNT and CDR2 as YYREEE (reference sequence). The chain's CDR3 is CASSGANNYYGYTF. CDR3 in DNA: TGTGCCAGCAGCGGGGCGAACAATTACTATGGCTACACCTTC.

This clone came up a few times. The chain combines TRBV27 with TRBJ1-1; D is ambiguous. The CDR3 sequence is 16 residues long. Per the germline V gene, CDR1 is MNHEY and CDR2 is SMNVEV (reference sequence). V was clipped by 0 bases and J by 3 bases, with 14 bases between them. In nucleotides, the CDR3 is TGTGCCAGCAGTTTATCCTATATTGGGCAGGACACTGAAGCTTTCTTT. Protein: CASSLSYIGQDTEAFF.

The V call is TRBV28, the J call TRBJ2-5; 10 bases are a match to TRBD2. Germline CDR1 MDHEN, CDR2 SYDVKM. The J segment lost 3 bases and the V segment lost 7 bases, leaving 14 bases of the junction unmatched. This CDR3 has 17 amino acids. In DNA, the CDR3 is TGTGCCAGCAAATTACTAGCGGGGCACATAAACGAAGAGACCCAGTACTTC. Translated, it gives CASKLLAGHINEETQYF.

The rearrangement uses TRBV27 and TRBJ1-2, with a tentative D call TRBD1 (5 bases). Germline assignment: CDR1 MNHEY and CDR2 SMNVEV (reference sequence). V was shortened by 3 bases and J by 4 bases, with 12 bases between the two germline ends. CDR3 size: 14 residues. The CDR3 nucleotides are TGTGCCAGCAGTTTGGGGGGGGGAGGCTATGGCTACACCTTC. Protein product: CASSLGGGGYGYTF.

The chain joins TRBV28 to TRBJ2-6; TRBD1 might be the D (6 bases). CDR1 and CDR2 from the germline V gene are MDHEN and SYDVKM. V was trimmed by 6 bases and J by 1 base, leaving 19 bases between them. The CDR3 is 18 residues long. The CDR3 region is CASSPPQGARSGANVLTF. CDR3 DNA sequence: TGTGCCAGCAGCCCCCCACAGGGAGCAAGATCTGGGGCCAACGTCCTGACTTTC.

The chain links TRBV19 to TRBJ1-1, with D unclear. The CDR3 loop spans 13 amino acids. Germline V gives CDR1 LNHDA, CDR2 SQIVND (reference sequence). Trimming took off 5 bases at V and 4 bases at J, with 11 bases between the two ends. The CDR3 loop reads CASSPPRFTEAFF. The CDR3 nucleotides read TGTGCCAGTAGTCCCCCCAGATTCACTGAAGCTTTCTTT.

This clone was seen a few times. CDR3 sequence reads: CASSSRTELNTEAFF. CDR3 sequence (DNA): TGTGCCAGTAGTTCTCGGACAGAGCTGAACACTGAAGCTTTCTTT. The V and J genes are TRBV19 and TRBJ1-1, with D perhaps matching TRBD1 (6 bases). Germline CDR1 is LNHDA and CDR2 is SQIVND (reference sequence). V was clipped by 5 bases and J by 0 bases, with 13 bases between them. This CDR3 contains 15 residues.

Only one count was recorded for this clone. CDR3 nucleotide sequence: TGTGCCAGCAGCTTAGCGCCCCTAGTTGACAGGGTTGTCAAAAACATTCAGTACTTC. Its protein is CASSLAPLVDRVVKNIQYF. V is TRBV7-2 and J is TRBJ2-4, with 7 bases that match TRBD1. The CDR3 runs 19 residues. Germline CDR1 and CDR2: SGHTA and FQGNSA. Germline trimming cut 0 bases from V and 3 bases from J; bases unmatched to any gene: 14.

The rearrangement joins TRBV2 to TRBJ2-7; 9 nucleotides agree with TRBD1. The CDR3 covers 16 residues. CDR1 and CDR2 (germline): SNHLY, FYNNEI. V dropped 2 bases and J dropped 3; count of bases not matched to a gene: 8. CDR3 sequence (DNA): TGTGCCAGCAGTGAACCCTGGACAGGGGAGGACTACGAGCAGTACTTC. It translates to CASSEPWTGEDYEQYF.